This T cell receptor (beta chain) was sequenced in a study of PD-1 blockade in classical Hodgkin lymphoma. Notes on the study in general: Patients starting nivolumab under 1 year after ASCT were excluded. By C4D1 there was a significant rise in CD4+ TCR diversity but not in CD8+ TCR diversity.

Germline values: CDR1 SGDLS, CDR2 YYNGEE. The V gene end was trimmed by 4 bases and the J gene end by 4 bases; junction bases not matched to a gene: 4. This CDR3 is built from 14 residues. As to this clone: Antigen specificity is unknown.

Using immunoSEQ multiplex PCR, the repertoire was profiled, and TCRdb retains in-frame clones only, with some absent. Here the sample spans over 75,000 clones, 90% being singletons. Time point described: cycle 4 day 1 (C4D1), after more than five weeks of nivolumab. After autologous stem cell transplantation all patients relapsed, and prior brentuximab vedotin exposure differed between cohorts. This sequence was found in a human donor with classical Hodgkin lymphoma. V is TRBV9 and J is TRBJ1-2, with 10 bases aligning to TRBD1. Specimen: peripheral blood mononuclear cells (PBMCs), collected before the fourth cycle of nivolumab. The CDR3 loop reads CASSRDRGPYGYTF. The CDR3 nucleotides read TGTGCCAGCAGCCGGGACAGGGGTCCCTATGGCTACACCTTC.